This entry is about one T cell receptor (beta chain). A multiplex PCR was run with 60 Vbeta primers and 13 Jbeta primers. The table came from immunoSEQ multiplex PCR; TCRdb's copy has only in-frame clones and leaves some out. The sample has roughly 110,000 clones, around four fifths seen once. The CDR3 runs to 16 residues. The germline V gene encodes CDR1 SNHLY and CDR2 FYNNEI. Trimming cost V 6 bases and J 4 bases, with 21 bases left between them. The source of the sample is a study of cytomegalovirus exposure and HLA in healthy donors. The sequence came from a man aged 25-45 years in good health and CMV-seronegative. The gene calls are TRBV2 and TRBJ2-5, with D tentatively TRBD2 (6 bases). The specimen was PBMCs. CDR3 residues: CASSASASDVVETQYF. The CDR3 bases are TGTGCCAGCAGCGCTAGCGCTAGTGACGTTGTAGAGACCCAGTACTTC.